These 31 T cell receptor beta chains came from one sample sequenced in a study of Tregs in tolerant kidney transplant recipients. The method was immunoSEQ multiplex PCR; TCRdb's version includes in-frame clones alone and lacks a portion of them. The sample has more than 45,000 clones. Specimen: CD4+ T cells from blood, collected before the transplant. These TCRs come from a human donor who received a combined kidney and bone marrow transplant.

Details on this clone: The CDR3 goes on 3 residues after the read ends, and that part is filled in from the germline J gene. The genes are TRBV19 and TRBJ1-1; possibly TRBD1 for D (6 bases). Looked up from germline, CDR1 is LNHDA and CDR2 is SQIVND (reference sequence). The V gene lost 4 bases and the J gene lost 4 bases, with 10 bases spanning the gap. This CDR3 has 13 residues. CDR3 DNA, as far as it was read: TGTGCCAGTAGTAGCCAGGGGAGCACTGAA. Residues: CASSSQGSTE. The CDR3 as a whole reads CASSSQGSTEAFF. Looking up the rest from reference TRBV19 and TRBJ1-1 gives the full variable domain: DGGITQSPKYLFRKEGQNVTLSCEQNLNHDAMYWYRQDPGQGLRLIYYSQIVNDFQKGDIAEGYSVSREKKESFPLTVTSAQKNPTAFYLCASSSQGSTEAFFGQGTRLTVV.

Details on this clone: With the read ending 3 residues before the CDR3 end, the germline J gene is used to fill in that end. The same CDR3 is also encoded by other DNA sequences in this sample. The chain links TRBV19 to TRBJ2-5; 8 nucleotides align to TRBD2. Trimming cost V 0 bases and J 2 bases; bases outside gene matches: 2. The CDR3 runs 15 residues. Germline CDR1 reads LNHDA; CDR2 reads SQIVND (reference sequence). The CDR3 DNA, read in part, is TGTGCCAGTAGTATAGACTTAGCGGGACAAGAGACC. Translating it yields CASSIDLAGQET. The CDR3 in its entirety is CASSIDLAGQETQYF.

Concerning this clone: The read terminates 3 residues ahead of where the CDR3 ends, so the germline J gene completes it. The chain is built from TRBV20-1 and TRBJ1-2; D gene unclear. Germline assignment: CDR1 DFQATT and CDR2 SNEGSKA (reference sequence). V lost 0 bases and J lost 0, with 5 bases in between. There are 13 residues in the CDR3. The covered CDR3 bases are TGCAGTGCTAGAGATCTCTCTAACTATGGC. As protein: CSARDLSNYG. The entire CDR3 is CSARDLSNYGYTF.

With regard to this clone: The CDR3 extends 3 residues past the end of the read, so its final part is completed from the germline J gene. The chain joins TRBV23-1 to TRBJ1-5; maybe TRBD1 (5 bases). TRBV23-1 carries the ORF label, with uncertain function. The V end was cut by 4 bases, the J end by 6 bases, with 19 bases between. This CDR3 comprises 16 residues. The CDR3 DNA, read in part, is TGCGCCAGCAGTCTTCACTACCTCAGGGATAGTCAGCCC. The encoded protein is CASSLHYLRDSQP. The full CDR3 sequence reads CASSLHYLRDSQPQHF.

Regarding this clone: The read stops 3 residues short of the end of the CDR3; the missing end is completed from the germline J gene. This chain connects TRBV7-9 to TRBJ1-2, with D unclear. Between the trimmed V and J ends, which lost 0 bases and 4 bases, there was a span of 9 bases. The germline gives CDR1 SEHNR, CDR2 FQNEAQ (reference sequence). CDR3 length equals 14 residues. CDR3 DNA (partial): TGTGCCAGCAGCTTAGCGACGGGTTCCTATGGC. This sequence encodes CASSLATGSYG. The full CDR3 protein reads CASSLATGSYGYTF.

As to this clone: The DNA ends 3 residues before the CDR3 does, and the rest of the CDR3 is filled in from the germline J gene. This sequence joins TRBV10-2 and TRBJ2-7, with TRBD2 matching over 7 bases. Germline V lookup: CDR1 WSHSY, CDR2 SAAADI. There are 15 residues in the CDR3. Trimming cost V 3 bases and J 3 bases; bases outside gene matches: 8. The CDR3 sequence: CASSDGLAEYYEQYF. CDR3 DNA, as far as it was read: TGCGCCAGCAGTGATGGGCTAGCGGAGTACTACGAG.

A remark on this clone: The CDR3 goes on 3 residues after the read ends, and that part is filled in from the germline J gene. This chain connects TRBV5-1 to TRBJ2-7; TRBD2 matches 7 bases. From germline, CDR1 is SGHRS and CDR2 YFSETQ. V lost 4 bases to trimming and J lost 2 bases; unmatched junction nucleotides: 9. CDR3 length: 15 amino acids. The CDR3 protein is CASSLLSGKAYEQYF. Incomplete CDR3 DNA: TGCGCCAGCAGCCTACTGAGCGGGAAAGCCTACGAG.

A note on this clone: Read data end 3 residues before the CDR3 end; the end is taken from the germline J gene. The chain joins TRBV6-4 to TRBJ2-2, with 8 bases lining up with TRBD2. The germline V gene has CDR1 MRHNA and CDR2 SNTAGT. This CDR3 has 14 amino acids. Trimming at V came to 10 bases and at J to 7 bases, leaving 11 bases not matched to a gene. The CDR3 reads CATSAGDPHGELFF. The sequenced part of the CDR3 DNA is TGTGCCACCTCAGCGGGAGATCCGCACGGGGAG.

Of note for this clone: Sequencing ends 3 residues short of the CDR3 end; the germline J gene provides the rest. This chain links TRBV7-8 with TRBJ1-2; a weak D match, TRBD1 (6 bases). Trimming left V 5 bases short and J 7 bases short, with 11 bases between. The CDR3 extends over 12 amino acids. Germline loops: CDR1 SGHVS, CDR2 FQNEAQ. The covered CDR3 bases are TGTGCCAGCAGCCCAGGGGCTGTTGGC. As protein: CASSPGAVG. In full, the CDR3 reads CASSPGAVGYTF.

Worth noting for this clone: The read finishes 3 residues shy of the CDR3 end, and the germline J gene is used to complete it. The rearrangement links TRBV4-2 to TRBJ2-5; 7 positions match TRBD2. The V segment lost 0 bases and the J segment 1 base; nucleotides outside the gene matches: 5. Germline loops: CDR1 LGHNA, CDR2 YNFKEQ. This CDR3 region has 16 residues. CDR3 residues: CASSQDTSATQETQYF. CDR3 bases read: TGTGCCAGCAGCCAAGATACTAGCGCAACCCAAGAGACC.

A word on this clone: The CDR3 end falls 3 residues outside the read, so it is completed with the germline J gene. The chain carries TRBV6-1 and TRBJ2-7; 12 bases are shared with TRBD2. With 2 bases clipped from V and 4 bases from J, the junction kept 3 bases outside the gene matches. The germline V gene encodes CDR1 MNHNS and CDR2 SASEGT. The CDR3 is made up of 15 amino acids. CDR3 DNA, as far as it was read: TGTGCCAGCAGTGAAAGTACTAGCGGGAGGTACGAG. Translation gives CASSESTSGRYE. The full-length CDR3 reads as CASSESTSGRYEQYF.

Remarks on this clone: The read gets to within 3 residues of the CDR3 end, and the germline J gene fills in the rest. The V and J genes are TRBV7-9 and TRBJ2-3, with D possibly TRBD2 on 6 matching bases. Germline V gives CDR1 SEHNR, CDR2 FQNEAQ (reference sequence). The ends were cut back, 5 bases at V and 5 bases at J, with 14 bases in the middle. The CDR3 extends over 14 amino acids. The sequenced part of the CDR3 DNA is TGTGCCAGCAGCCAGACTAGTGGTGGAGATACG. Translated, it gives CASSQTSGGDT. Given in full, the CDR3 is CASSQTSGGDTQYF.

Turning to this clone: With the read ending 3 residues before the CDR3 end, the germline J gene is used to fill in that end. The gene calls are TRBV20-1 and TRBJ2-7; D gene uncertain. The CDR3 has 11 amino acids. Per germline, CDR1 DFQATT and CDR2 SNEGSKA (reference sequence). V gave up 6 bases and J gave up 4 bases, with 10 bases separating them. The CDR3 DNA, read in part, is TGCAGTGCGGATTGGCGGTACGAG. It codes for CSADWRYE. The entire CDR3 protein reads CSADWRYEQYF.

In regard to this clone: The read terminates 3 residues before the CDR3 end, so the remaining end is supplied by the germline J gene. This rearrangement joins TRBV10-2 to TRBJ2-7, with TRBD1 matching 7 bases. Per the germline V gene, CDR1 is WSHSY and CDR2 is SAAADI. V shed 2 bases and J 2 bases; nucleotides not matched to a gene: 0. This CDR3 has 13 amino acids. CDR3 region: CASSEQGAYEQYF. Incomplete CDR3 DNA: TGCGCCAGCAGTGAGCAGGGGGCCTACGAG.

A note on this clone: The observed sequence ends 3 residues before the CDR3 terminus, with the missing tail filled in from the germline J gene. J is TRBJ2-3 and V is TRBV5-8; no clear D. The ends were cut back, 2 bases at V and 0 bases at J, with 10 bases in the middle. The CDR3 consists of 15 residues. CDR1 is SGHTS and CDR2 is YDEGEE in the germline V gene. The CDR3 spells CASSFRVGSTDTQYF. The CDR3 DNA, read in part, is TGTGCCAGCAGCTTTAGGGTTGGGAGCACAGATACG.

Frequency places this clone as medium-sized (0.01 to 0.1%). The read is 3 residues too short to cover the CDR3 end, so that end is filled in from the germline J gene. The V gene is TRBV10-3, the J gene TRBJ2-1; 10 nucleotides line up with TRBD2. Germline V gives CDR1 ENHRY, CDR2 SYGVKD. Trimming removed 7 bases from V and 6 bases from J; junction bases left unmatched: 9. The CDR3 has 15 residues. The CDR3 is CAIMPQREGLNEQFF. CDR3 DNA, as far as it was read: TGTGCCATCATGCCACAGCGGGAGGGCCTCAATGAG.

Details on this clone: The read ends 3 residues before the CDR3 terminus; that terminus is restored from the germline J gene. The V gene is TRBV20-1, the J gene TRBJ2-3, with D perhaps TRBD1 (5 bases). Trimming removed 6 bases from V and 0 bases from J, with 16 bases in between. Germline V gene lookup returns CDR1 DFQATT and CDR2 SNEGSKA (reference sequence). The CDR3 is 15 residues long. Incomplete CDR3 DNA: TGCAGTGCAGCCGCCTCGGCAGGGAGCACAGATACG. It encodes CSAAASAGSTDT. The entire CDR3 is CSAAASAGSTDTQYF.

For this clone: The observed sequence ends 3 residues before the CDR3 terminus, with the missing tail filled in from the germline J gene. The rearrangement joins TRBV5-1 to TRBJ2-3, with 7 bases aligning to TRBD2. CDR1 is SGHRS, CDR2 YFSETQ, per germline. The CDR3 is 13 amino acids. The J segment lost 4 bases and the V segment lost 2 bases, leaving 1 base of the junction unmatched. The CDR3 DNA, read in part, is TGCGCCAGCAGCTTTGGGGGGGCAGATACG. This sequence encodes CASSFGGADT. The whole CDR3 region reads CASSFGGADTQYF.

Regarding this clone: From the germline J gene comes the end of the CDR3, since the read stops 3 residues before it. The gene calls are TRBV30 and TRBJ2-3, with a possible D match to TRBD1 (6 bases). With 2 bases removed from V and 8 bases from J, the gap between germline ends came to 14 bases. The CDR3 consists of 13 residues. Germline V lookup: CDR1 GTSNPN, CDR2 SVGIG (reference sequence). The CDR3 protein is CAWSLTGLVTQYF. The covered CDR3 bases are TGTGCCTGGAGTCTGACAGGCCTGGTTACG.

On this clone: Coverage ceases 3 residues before the CDR3 finishes, and the germline J gene fills in the end. The J gene is TRBJ1-1, the V gene TRBV11-2, with D perhaps TRBD1 (5 bases). CDR1 and CDR2 from the germline V gene are SGHAT and FQNNGV. CDR3 length: 15 residues. V was trimmed by 1 base and J by 4 bases, leaving 13 bases between them. CDR3: CASSLVQAQGTEAFF. The DNA read from the CDR3 is TGTGCCAGCAGCTTAGTACAGGCTCAGGGCACTGAA.

The CDR3 DNA, read in part, is TGCAGCGCACGTCCTGTCATCGGGACTCAAGAGACC. Its protein is CSARPVIGTQET. From start to end, the CDR3 is CSARPVIGTQETQYF. The V and J genes are TRBV29-1 and TRBJ2-5; D possibly corresponds to TRBD2 (6 bases). The read is 3 residues too short to cover the CDR3 end, so that end is filled in from the germline J gene. The CDR3 covers 15 residues. V gave up 7 bases and J gave up 2 bases, with 20 bases separating them. CDR1 is SQVTM, CDR2 ANQGSEA, per germline.

With regard to this clone: The read gets to within 3 residues of the CDR3 end, and the germline J gene fills in the rest. The chain has TRBV7-8 and TRBJ1-1; D not resolved. CDR3 length: 16 residues. Germline CDR1 reads SGHVS; CDR2 reads FQNEAQ. Trimming cost V 1 base and J 6 bases, with 18 bases left between them. The CDR3 spells CASSLVESGFGAEAFF. The sequenced CDR3 bases are TGTGCCAGCAGCTTAGTTGAGAGCGGTTTTGGCGCTGAA.

A remark on this clone: The read ends 3 residues before the CDR3 terminus; that terminus is restored from the germline J gene. This sequence joins TRBV30 and TRBJ1-5, with TRBD1 identical over 12 bases. The CDR3 is made up of 14 amino acids. CDR1 and CDR2 (germline): GTSNPN, SVGIG (reference sequence). The CDR3 loop is CAAGQGARGQPQHF. Partial CDR3 DNA: TGTGCGGCGGGACAGGGGGCGCGTGGACAGCCC.

As to this clone: The read terminates 3 residues ahead of where the CDR3 ends, so the germline J gene completes it. The chain has TRBV20-1 and TRBJ2-1, with TRBD2 identical over 7 bases. The germline V gene has CDR1 DFQATT and CDR2 SNEGSKA (reference sequence). The CDR3 spans 15 residues. V gave up 6 bases and J gave up 9 bases; unmatched junction bases: 17. Partial CDR3 DNA: TGCAGTGCCGCCGGAGGACTAGTGACGGCCGGTGAG. Its translation: CSAAGGLVTAGE. The complete CDR3 reads CSAAGGLVTAGEQFF.

Comments on this clone: The CDR3 end lies 3 residues beyond the end of the read and is filled in from the germline J gene. V and J are TRBV6-2 or TRBV6-3 and TRBJ2-4; weak D call: TRBD1 (6 bases). The CDR3 is 12 residues long. Germline-derived CDR1 and CDR2 are MNHEY and SVGEGT. The V gene lost 5 bases and the J gene lost 7 bases, with 9 bases spanning the gap. The CDR3 protein is CASSPTGNIQYF. Partial CDR3 DNA: TGTGCCAGCAGTCCCACAGGGAACATT.

Concerning this clone: The CDR3 end is not reached by the read, which stops 3 residues before it; the germline J gene fills it in. V gene TRBV19 combines with J gene TRBJ2-1; 13 bases are a match to TRBD2. The length of the CDR3 is 14 residues. V was clipped by 8 bases and J by 6 bases; unmatched bases: 4. CDR1 is LNHDA, CDR2 SQIVND, per germline (reference sequence). CDR3 bases read: TGTGCCAGTGGGACTAGCGGGATTCCCAATGAG. Its translation is CASGTSGIPNE. The CDR3, in full, reads CASGTSGIPNEQFF.

Comments on this clone: The CDR3 end lies 3 residues beyond the end of the read and is filled in from the germline J gene. The chain recombines TRBV7-2 with TRBJ1-1; 8 nucleotides match TRBD1. CDR1 SGHTA and CDR2 FQGNSA come from the germline V gene. The J segment lost 5 bases and the V segment lost 1 base, leaving 3 bases of the junction unmatched. This CDR3 spans 14 amino acids. CDR3 bases read: TGTGCCAGCAGCTTAGACCAGGGGGCTACTGAA. This translates into CASSLDQGATE. The CDR3 in its entirety is CASSLDQGATEAFF.

A word on this clone: The read ends 3 residues before the CDR3 terminus; that terminus is restored from the germline J gene. The V call is TRBV5-1, the J call TRBJ2-3; D is perhaps TRBD1 (5 bases). The CDR3 consists of 16 residues. The V and J ends lost 5 bases and 4 bases respectively, with 20 bases between them. Germline assignment: CDR1 SGHRS and CDR2 YFSETQ. The CDR3 region is CASSPQFREPPDTQYF. The part of the CDR3 DNA that was read is TGCGCCAGCAGTCCCCAATTCAGGGAACCCCCAGATACG.

To note about this clone: The sequence runs out 3 residues before the end of the CDR3; the remainder is reconstructed from the germline J gene. The chain links TRBV5-1 to TRBJ2-3; the match to TRBD2 covers 8 bases. Germline CDR1 and CDR2: SGHRS and YFSETQ. The CDR3 totals 18 residues. V trimming: 0 bases; J trimming: 4 bases; junction bases outside the gene matches: 13. The CDR3 loop is CASSLVPTSRTSSDTQYF. Incomplete CDR3 DNA: TGCGCCAGCAGCTTGGTCCCTACCTCTCGGACTAGCTCAGATACG.

On this clone itself: The sequenced fragment ends 3 residues before the CDR3 boundary, so the rest is inferred from the germline J gene. The chain couples TRBV4-1 to TRBJ2-1, with TRBD1 identical over 9 bases. Germline-derived CDR1 and CDR2 are MGHRA and YSYEKL. The CDR3 runs to 16 residues. With V trimmed by 1 base and J by 2 bases, 3 bases remained unmatched. The CDR3 bases that were read are TGCGCCAGCAGCCAAGGGAGACAGGGGGCCTACAATGAG. Protein product: CASSQGRQGAYNE. The CDR3 as a whole reads CASSQGRQGAYNEQFF.

As to this clone: The CDR3 end falls 3 residues outside the read, so it is completed with the germline J gene. The chain links TRBV30 to TRBJ2-7; 7 bases map to TRBD1. V was pared by 3 bases and J by 4 bases, with 6 bases of the junction left unmatched. The CDR3 spans 13 residues. Looked up from germline, CDR1 is GTSNPN and CDR2 is SVGIG (reference sequence). The CDR3 bases that were read are TGTGCCTGGAGGACAGGGTTTGAATACGAG. It codes for CAWRTGFEYE. The CDR3 in its entirety is CAWRTGFEYEQYF.